This TCR beta chain was identified during a study of blood T cell repertoires in COVID-19. At the level of the study: The United States, Italy and Spain were the sources of the acute and convalescent COVID-19 samples. The cDNA or gDNA used as material had been derived from T cells, B-cell-depleted T cells, or PBMCs.

Original methodology: From reference gene primer amplification, estimates of nucleated cell counts were derived. Using immunoSEQ multiplex PCR, the repertoire was profiled, and TCRdb retains in-frame clones only, with some absent. V, J and clone size reflect that table, while D and trimming were determined from the DNA. The sample consists of roughly 56,000 clones, approximately 88% of them appearing once. The CDR3 contains 15 residues. The germline CDR1 and CDR2 sequences are MNHNY and SVGAGI (reference sequence). V was clipped by 7 bases and J by 2 bases, with 16 bases between them. The sample consisted of peripheral blood. The source is a human donor in a cohort sampled during active COVID-19. This chain uses TRBV6-6 with TRBJ2-3; the D gene is possibly TRBD1 (6 bases). The CDR3 loop is CASILDRQLTDTQYF. In DNA form, the CDR3 reads TGTGCCAGCATTCTTGACAGGCAGCTCACAGATACGCAGTATTTT.